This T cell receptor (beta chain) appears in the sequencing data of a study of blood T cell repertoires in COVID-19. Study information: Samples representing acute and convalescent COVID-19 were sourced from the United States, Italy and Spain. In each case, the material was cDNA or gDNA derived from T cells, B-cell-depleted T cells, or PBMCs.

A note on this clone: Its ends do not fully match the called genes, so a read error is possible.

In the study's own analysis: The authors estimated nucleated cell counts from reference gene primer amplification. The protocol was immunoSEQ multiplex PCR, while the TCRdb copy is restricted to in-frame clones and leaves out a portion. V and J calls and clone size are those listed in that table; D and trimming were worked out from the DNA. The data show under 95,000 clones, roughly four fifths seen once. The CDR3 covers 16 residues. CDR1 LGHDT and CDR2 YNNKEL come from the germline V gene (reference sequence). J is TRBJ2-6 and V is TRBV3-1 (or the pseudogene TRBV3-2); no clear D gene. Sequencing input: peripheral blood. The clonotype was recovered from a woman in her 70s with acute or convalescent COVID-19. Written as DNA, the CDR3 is TGTGCCAGCAGTCAAGGTCTCGTCTCTGGGGCCAACGTCCTGACTTTC. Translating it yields CASSQGLVSGANVLTF.